A selection of T cell receptor beta chains follows, all from one sample in a study of blood T cell repertoires in COVID-19. The protocol was immunoSEQ multiplex PCR, while the TCRdb copy is restricted to in-frame clones and leaves out a portion. There are some 130,000 clones in the sample; more than 75% occur only once, and around 10% lies in the top ten. The sequenced sample consisted of peripheral blood. All receptors come from a woman in her 70s with COVID-19, enrolled during active disease. CDR3s include the opening cysteine and the closing phenylalanine or tryptophan. A D gene is named only where the DNA matches it firmly. Clone size is given for some rows only: seen once, a few or many times, or a class if the clone is expanded.

D,J,V,size,CDR3,DNA
-,TRBJ2-2,TRBV30,-,CAWSVQVDTGELFF,TGTGCCTGGAGTGTACAGGTTGACACCGGGGAGCTGTTTTTT
-,TRBJ1-2,TRBV2,-,CASTERLFTIGFDTF,TGTGCCAGCACCGAAAGGTTGTTTACTATCGGGTTTGACACCTTC
TRBD1,TRBJ1-5,TRBV5-8,-,CASSWYDREQPQHF,TGTGCCAGCAGCTGGTATGACAGGGAGCAGCCCCAGCATTTT
TRBD1,TRBJ2-7,TRBV6-5,once,CASSPGQGARYEQYF,TGTGCCAGCAGCCCAGGACAGGGGGCTCGGTACGAGCAGTACTTC
-,TRBJ2-1,TRBV5-1,once,CASSLMIGDEQFF,TGCGCCAGCAGCTTGATGATCGGGGATGAGCAGTTCTTC
TRBD1,TRBJ2-7,TRBV30,-,CAWARGTAYEQYF,TGTGCCTGGGCGAGAGGGACAGCCTACGAGCAGTACTTC
TRBD2,TRBJ2-7,TRBV9,-,CASSVNPAGGYEQYF,TGTGCCAGCAGCGTCAACCCAGCGGGGGGATACGAGCAGTACTTC
-,TRBJ1-3,TRBV28,-,CASSPAGLLLGNTIYF,TGTGCCAGCAGTCCAGCGGGACTATTGCTAGGAAACACCATATATTTT
-,TRBJ1-1,TRBV5-1,-,CASSLDGRVDATEAFF,TGCGCCAGCAGCTTGGATGGCAGGGTGGATGCCACTGAAGCTTTCTTT
-,TRBJ1-2,TRBV30,-,CAWRIPSRTAGYGYTF,TGTGCCTGGAGAATTCCCTCACGAACCGCCGGCTATGGCTACACCTTC